The 17 T cell receptor beta chains presented below share a single source sample, sequenced in a study of blood T cell repertoires in COVID-19. Produced via immunoSEQ multiplex PCR; TCRdb's table is partial and in-frame only. The table lists some 120,000 clones, about four fifths of them singletons. The specimen was peripheral blood. These receptors were collected from a woman in her forties or fifties with acute or convalescent COVID-19.

This clone was counted a single time. The chain employs TRBV20-1 and TRBJ2-1; D is perhaps TRBD2 (7 bases). Looked up from germline, CDR1 is DFQATT and CDR2 is SNEGSKA (reference sequence). The CDR3 is 16 residues long. V was cut by 3 bases and J by 3 bases, with 18 bases left in between. The CDR3 coding sequence is TGCAGTGCTAGTGTTGGGGCGGGGGCCTTCTACAATGAGCAGTTCTTC. Amino acid sequence: CSASVGAGAFYNEQFF.

The rearrangement joins TRBV12-3 or TRBV12-4 to TRBJ1-1; no reliable D call. There are 13 residues in the CDR3. The V end lost 7 bases, the J end lost 6 bases, and 15 bases lay between the germline ends. DNA of the CDR3: TGTGCCAGCATCTTAGCGGCATCCTCTGAAGCTTTCTTT. Its translation is CASILAASSEAFF.

This clone was seen a few times. V usage is TRBV5-1 and J usage is TRBJ1-1; D is possibly TRBD1 (5 bases). The CDR3 is made up of 15 amino acids. CDR1 and CDR2 from the germline V gene are SGHRS and YFSETQ. Deletions cut 0 bases from V and 3 bases from J, with 12 bases between. In DNA form, the CDR3 reads TGCGCCAGCAGCTTGGCCCGGGTAGGGGACACTGAAGCTTTCTTT. This translates into CASSLARVGDTEAFF.

This rearrangement joins TRBV29-1 to TRBJ1-2; D gene uncertain. V was clipped by 3 bases and J by 4 bases, with 9 bases between them. Germline CDR1 reads SQVTM; CDR2 reads ANQGSEA. The CDR3 contains 12 residues. The CDR3 DNA sequence: TGCAGCGTTGATGGCAGAGGCTATGGCTACACCTTC. This codes for CSVDGRGYGYTF.

The J gene is TRBJ1-1, the V gene TRBV2; 9 nucleotides line up with TRBD1. Trimming at V came to 3 bases and at J to 1 base, leaving 6 bases not matched to a gene. The CDR3 runs 16 residues. In germline, CDR1 is SNHLY, CDR2 FYNNEI. The DNA for the CDR3 is TGTGCCAGCAGTGATTGGGGGACAGGGCCGAACACTGAAGCTTTCTTT. Translation gives CASSDWGTGPNTEAFF.

The genes are TRBV9 and TRBJ2-5, with TRBD1 as a possible D gene (6 bases). CDR1 and CDR2 (germline): SGDLS, YYNGEE. Trimming shortened V by 4 bases and J by 1 base, and 14 bases separated the two germline ends. The CDR3 has 15 residues. This CDR3 is CASSTRDRSQETQYF. CDR3 DNA sequence: TGTGCCAGCAGCACCCGAGACAGGTCCCAAGAGACCCAGTACTTC.

The chain carries TRBV29-1 and TRBJ1-5; D is possibly TRBD1 (5 bases). Trimming pared 6 bases from V and 3 bases from J, leaving 9 bases between. This CDR3 comprises 12 residues. Looked up from germline, CDR1 is SQVTM and CDR2 is ANQGSEA. The DNA of the CDR3 is TGCAGCGTGACAGCCTCCAATCAGCCCCAGCATTTT. It yields the protein CSVTASNQPQHF.

The genes are TRBV12-3 or TRBV12-4 and TRBJ2-2, with unresolved D. The V and J ends lost 6 bases and 1 base respectively, with 6 bases between them. This CDR3 contains 13 residues. The CDR3 bases are TGTGCCAGCAGGGCAGTGAACACCGGGGAGCTGTTTTTT. Its translation: CASRAVNTGELFF.

The chain recombines TRBV20-1 with TRBJ1-1; D call uncertain. V gave up 3 bases and J gave up 7 bases, with 12 bases separating them. The length of the CDR3 is 12 residues. Looked up from germline, CDR1 is DFQATT and CDR2 is SNEGSKA (reference sequence). The CDR3 coding sequence is TGCAGTGCTAGTCGAACAGCCTTTGAAGCTTTCTTT. It translates to CSASRTAFEAFF.

This clone came up many times. This chain uses TRBV3-1 (or the pseudogene TRBV3-2) with TRBJ1-3; 9 bases map to TRBD1. V lost 7 bases to trimming and J lost 1 base; unmatched junction nucleotides: 11. In germline, CDR1 is LGHDT, CDR2 YNNKEL (reference sequence). The CDR3 is 17 residues long. The CDR3 bases are TGTGCCAGCACCCGCAACAGGGGGCGCTGGTCTGGAAACACCATATATTTT. It encodes CASTRNRGRWSGNTIYF.

This chain's CDR3 is CASSVRGQGRGAFF. Written as DNA, the CDR3 is TGTGCCAGCAGCGTCCGCGGACAGGGCCGGGGAGCTTTCTTT. J is TRBJ1-1 and V is TRBV3-1 (or the pseudogene TRBV3-2); 8 nucleotides match TRBD1. Germline loops: CDR1 LGHDT, CDR2 YNNKEL (reference sequence). J lost 10 bases, V lost 5 bases, and 12 bases had no gene match. CDR3 size: 14 residues.

In this sample, this clone turned up a few times. The chain combines TRBV19 with TRBJ1-6, with no clear D. The V end lost 8 bases, the J end lost 5 bases, and 19 bases lay between the germline ends. Per the germline V gene, CDR1 is LNHDA and CDR2 is SQIVND (reference sequence). The CDR3 has 16 residues. CDR3 protein: CASSKTQQRNNSPLHF. CDR3 DNA sequence: TGTGCCAGTTCAAAGACGCAGCAGCGTAATAATTCACCCCTCCACTTT.

The gene calls are TRBV19 and TRBJ1-5; 8 bases fit TRBD1. This CDR3 comprises 15 residues. Losses at the gene ends were 7 bases for V and 5 bases for J; bases not matched to a gene: 10. Germline CDR1 is LNHDA and CDR2 is SQIVND (reference sequence). The CDR3 loop is CASKGWGQDDQPQHF. The CDR3 DNA reads as TGTGCCAGTAAGGGGTGGGGACAGGACGATCAGCCCCAGCATTTT.

A word on this clone: The sample holds other DNA sequences that translate to the same CDR3. This chain uses TRBV27 with TRBJ2-2; no clear D gene. The CDR3 loop spans 15 amino acids. Germline CDR1 reads MNHEY; CDR2 reads SMNVEV (reference sequence). Trimming shortened V by 5 bases and J by 2 bases, and 12 bases separated the two germline ends. The CDR3 sequence: CASSLLQVNTGELFF. CDR3 nucleotides: TGTGCCAGCAGTCTGCTCCAGGTCAACACCGGGGAGCTGTTTTTT.

The V gene is TRBV30, the J gene TRBJ1-2; maybe TRBD1 (5 bases). The CDR3 runs 15 residues. The germline V gene has CDR1 GTSNPN and CDR2 SVGIG (reference sequence). The germline V and J ends were trimmed by 0 bases and 3 bases, with 14 bases remaining between them. For the CDR3, the DNA is TGTGCCTGGAGTGTACGAAGGGGTGTAGACTATGGCTACACCTTC. This encodes CAWSVRRGVDYGYTF.

This rearrangement joins TRBV27 to TRBJ2-1; TRBD1 agrees at 9 bases. After removal of 4 bases from V and 12 bases from J, the junction contained 16 bases not matched to a gene. The germline CDR1 and CDR2 sequences are MNHEY and SMNVEV (reference sequence). The CDR3 contains 16 residues. The CDR3 nucleotides read TGTGCCAGCAGTTCCTCCGGGACAGGGAATACCTGGGGGCAGTTCTTC. Translating gives CASSSSGTGNTWGQFF.

In nucleotides, the CDR3 is TGCGCCAGCAGCCCCCCTCTAGCAGCAGATACGCAGTATTTT. Translation: CASSPPLAADTQYF. The V call is TRBV5-1, the J call TRBJ2-3; D is possibly TRBD2 (5 bases). Per germline, CDR1 SGHRS and CDR2 YFSETQ. This CDR3 contains 14 residues. Trimming removed 4 bases from V and 4 bases from J, with 13 bases in between. The variable domain in full, with the rest retrieved from reference TRBV5-1 and TRBJ2-3, is KAGVTQTPRYLIKTRGQQVTLSCSPISGHRSVSWYQQTPGQGLQFLFEYFSETQRNKGNFPGRFSGRQFSNSRSEMNVSTLELGDSALYLCASSPPLAADTQYFGPGTRLTVL.